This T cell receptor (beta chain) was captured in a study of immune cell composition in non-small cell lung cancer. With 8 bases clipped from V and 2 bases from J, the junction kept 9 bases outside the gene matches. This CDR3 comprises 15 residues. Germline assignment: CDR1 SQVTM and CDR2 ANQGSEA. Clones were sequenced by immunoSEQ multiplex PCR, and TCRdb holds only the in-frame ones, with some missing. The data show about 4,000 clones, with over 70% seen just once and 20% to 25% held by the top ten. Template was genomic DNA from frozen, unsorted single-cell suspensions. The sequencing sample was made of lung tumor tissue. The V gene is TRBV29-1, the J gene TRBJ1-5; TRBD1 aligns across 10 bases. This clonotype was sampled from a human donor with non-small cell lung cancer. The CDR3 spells CSTSGQGVGNQPQHF. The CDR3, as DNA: TGCAGCACGTCAGGACAGGGGGTGGGCAATCAGCCCCAGCATTTT.